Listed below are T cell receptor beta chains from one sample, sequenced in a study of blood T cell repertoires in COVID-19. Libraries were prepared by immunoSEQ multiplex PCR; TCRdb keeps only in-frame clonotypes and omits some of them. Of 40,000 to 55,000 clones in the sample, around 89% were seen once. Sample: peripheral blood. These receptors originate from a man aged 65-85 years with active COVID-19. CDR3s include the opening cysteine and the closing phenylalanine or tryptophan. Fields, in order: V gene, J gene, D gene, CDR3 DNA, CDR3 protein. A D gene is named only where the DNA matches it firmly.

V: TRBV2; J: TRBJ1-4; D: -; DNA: TGTGCCAGCAGACTCGAATCGATAACAACTAATGAAAAACTGTTTTTT; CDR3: CASRLESITTNEKLFF
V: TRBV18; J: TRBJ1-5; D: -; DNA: TGTGCCAGCTCACCAGGGACGGGGGGACAGCCCCAGCATTTT; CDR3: CASSPGTGGQPQHF
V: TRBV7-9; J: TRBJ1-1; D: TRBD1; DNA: TGTGCCAGCAGCTTACGGACAGGGGGCGCAGGTGAAGCTTTCTTT; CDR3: CASSLRTGGAGEAFF
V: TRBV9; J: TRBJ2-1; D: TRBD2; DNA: TGTGCCAGCAGCACCAGGGGAGCGGGGGGGCTGGGTGAGCAGTTCTTC; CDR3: CASSTRGAGGLGEQFF
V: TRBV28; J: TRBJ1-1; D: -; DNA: TGTGCCAGCAGTTTAATTCTTCAGGGCGGCACTGAAGCTTTCTTT; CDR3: CASSLILQGGTEAFF
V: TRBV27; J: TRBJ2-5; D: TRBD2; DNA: TGTGCCAGCAGTTTTCGGGGGGGCGGGGAGACCCAGTACTTC; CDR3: CASSFRGGGETQYF
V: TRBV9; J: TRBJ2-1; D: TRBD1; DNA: TGTGCCAGCAGCGTAACACAGGGGGCGAGCAATGAGCAGTTCTTC; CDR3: CASSVTQGASNEQFF
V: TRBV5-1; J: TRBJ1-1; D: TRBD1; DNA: TGCGCCAGCAGCGATTGGGACAGTGGGGGCACTACTGAAGCTTTCTTT; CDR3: CASSDWDSGGTTEAFF
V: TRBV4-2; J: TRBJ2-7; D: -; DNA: TGTGCCAGCAGCCAAGGGCAAGCCGGAGCCTCCTACGAGCAGTACTTC; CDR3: CASSQGQAGASYEQYF
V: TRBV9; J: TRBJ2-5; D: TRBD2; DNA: TGTGCCAGCAGCGCTAGCGGGGGGACTCAAGAGACCCAGTACTTC; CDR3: CASSASGGTQETQYF
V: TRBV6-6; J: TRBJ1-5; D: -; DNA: TGTGCCAGCAGCTGGTACAGGCTTGAAGGCAATCAGCCCCAGCATTTT; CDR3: CASSWYRLEGNQPQHF
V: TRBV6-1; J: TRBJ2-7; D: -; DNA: TGTGCCAGCAGTGAAGTTCAGTCCGCCTACGAGCAGTACTTC; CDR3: CASSEVQSAYEQYF
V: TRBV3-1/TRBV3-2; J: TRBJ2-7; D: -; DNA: TGTGCCAGCAGCCAAGATTACCAGGGTGGTTCCTACGAGCAGTACTTC; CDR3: CASSQDYQGGSYEQYF
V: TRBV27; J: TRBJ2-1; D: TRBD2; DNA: TGTGCCAGCAGTTTATCCCTAGCGGGGGGAAATGAGCAGTTCTTC; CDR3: CASSLSLAGGNEQFF
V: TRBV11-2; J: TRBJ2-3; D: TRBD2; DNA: TGTGCCAGCAGCTTGTGGCGGGGGGGCCGTGCCAGCACAGATACGCAGTATTTT; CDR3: CASSLWRGGRASTDTQYF